This paragraph reports one T cell receptor (beta chain). Antigen unknown. The sample is drawn from a study of CD8 T cells in ankylosing spondylitis. Making the TCR beta libraries involved quantitative 5'-RACE with molecular barcodes. Using its own MiXCR run on the 5' RACE reads, TCRdb lists one record per CDR3 protein. The table lists roughly 120,000 distinct CDR3 sequences, 12% to 15% of them singletons. Regarding the study as a whole: Disease-linked clones were reportedly significantly enriched in matched ankylosing spondylitis synovial fluid. There was a TCR beta motif, made of several highly homologous variants, that appeared characteristic of ankylosing spondylitis blood. A number of the motif variants had already been described in reactive arthritis synovial fluid and blood.

The sample taken for sequencing was blood, either unsorted or a sorted T cell fraction (not recorded which). The clonotype originates from a female donor with ankylosing spondylitis or in good health (not recorded which).

In DNA, the CDR3 is TGTGCCAGCAGCCCCCGGACTAGCGGGGGGGATGAGACCCAGTACTTC. Translated: CASSPRTSGGDETQYF. The chain recombines TRBV5-5 with TRBJ2-5, with TRBD2 identical over 15 bases. The CDR3 consists of 16 residues. The junction had 6 bases not matched to a gene; V was cut back by 4 bases and J by 5 bases. From germline, CDR1 is SGHKS and CDR2 YYEKEE (reference sequence).